The text below deals with one TCR beta chain. Recruited during active infection, patients (from Seattle) were subsequently followed longitudinally. The entry originates in a study of blood T cell repertoires in COVID-19. Study details: The analysed material was cDNA or gDNA that came from T cells, B-cell-depleted T cells, or PBMCs.

Germline trimming cut 6 bases from V and 1 base from J; bases unmatched to any gene: 2. Germline CDR1 ENHRY, CDR2 SYGVKD. This CDR3 region has 14 residues. Original methodology: It was from reference gene primer amplification that nucleated cell counts were estimated. The assay was immunoSEQ multiplex PCR, and TCRdb's table has in-frame clones only and misses some. V and J calls and clone size follow that table, whereas D and trimming were derived from the DNA. The repertoire has over 150,000 clones, more than 75% of them found once; the top ten carry roughly 5.3%. This receptor was taken from a man between 18 and 29 years old with COVID-19, enrolled during active disease. The chain joins TRBV10-3 to TRBJ1-1, with 10 nucleotides matching TRBD1. The sequencing input was peripheral blood. CDR3 in amino acids: CAIRTGGPNTEAFF. CDR3 nucleotides: TGTGCCATCAGGACAGGGGGCCCGAACACTGAAGCTTTCTTT.